A selection of T cell receptor beta chains follows, all from one sample in a study of CD8+ T cells in alopecia areata. Sequencing was performed with immunoSEQ multiplex PCR; in TCRdb, only in-frame clones are kept and a portion is missing. The repertoire consists of over 150,000 clones, with about 63% occurring once and the leading ten covering around 15%. The sequencing here drew on CD4+ T cells sorted from blood, taken at week 0. These receptor sequences come from a human donor with alopecia areata. The CDR3 runs from the conserved cysteine through the conserved F or W. A D gene is named only where the DNA matches it firmly. Clone sizes are given selectively: once, few, many, or a class where the clone is expanded.

d_gene	v_gene	abundance	j_gene	CDR3nt	CDR3aa
TRBD1	TRBV5-1	.	TRBJ1-5	TGCGCCAGCAGCTCGACAGGGGGTAGCAATCAGCCCCAGCATTTT	CASSSTGGSNQPQHF
.	TRBV18	few	TRBJ1-6	TGTGCCAGCTCACCAGGACAGCGAGGGGGTTCACCCCTCCACTTT	CASSPGQRGGSPLHF
.	TRBV25-1	.	TRBJ1-6	TGTGCCAGCAGGGGGGACGGAGGAAATTCACCCCTCCACTTT	CASRGDGGNSPLHF
.	TRBV7-9	few	TRBJ2-3	TGTGCCAGCAGCTTAATTTCATCAGGGGCCATCATCCGAGATACGCAGTATTTT	CASSLISSGAIIRDTQYF
.	TRBV7-2	.	TRBJ1-1	TGTGCCAGCAGCCTGGGACACCGGAGCACTGAAGCTTTCTTT	CASSLGHRSTEAFF
.	TRBV29-1	few	TRBJ1-3	TGCAGCGCAGGGGAAATCGGAAACACCATATATTTT	CSAGEIGNTIYF
.	TRBV23-1	.	TRBJ1-1	TGCGCCAGCAGCAAAGGGGACCCATTCCTGGGGACTGAAGCTTTCTTT	CASSKGDPFLGTEAFF
.	TRBV30	few	TRBJ1-5	TGTGCCTGGGACCTGGGGGGCAATCAGCCCCAGCATTTT	CAWDLGGNQPQHF
TRBD1	TRBV5-1	.	TRBJ1-6	TGCGCCAGCAGCCCTACCCAGGGGGGTAATTCACCCCTCCACTTT	CASSPTQGGNSPLHF
TRBD1	TRBV25-1	.	TRBJ2-1	TGTGCCAGCAGCTCCGGGACAGGGGTTTACAATGAGCAGTTCTTC	CASSSGTGVYNEQFF
.	TRBV6-4	.	TRBJ2-1	TGTGCCAGCAGTGACGGTGAGGGGTATGAGCAGTTCTTC	CASSDGEGYEQFF
.	TRBV29-1	.	TRBJ2-2	TGCAGCGTTGGGCAGACCACCGGGGAGCTGTTTTTT	CSVGQTTGELFF
.	TRBV6-5	few	TRBJ2-5	TGTGCCAGCAGTTCGTTTGGGGGGGCCGGAGAGACCCAGTACTTC	CASSSFGGAGETQYF
TRBD2	TRBV5-1	.	TRBJ2-1	TGCGCCAGCAGTAGGACTAGCGGGGGCTATGAGCAGTTCTTC	CASSRTSGGYEQFF
TRBD1	TRBV7-9	.	TRBJ2-6	TGTGCCAGCAGCCTGGAGACAGGGGGCTCTGGGGCCAACGTCCTGACTTTC	CASSLETGGSGANVLTF
.	TRBV29-1	.	TRBJ1-1	TGCAGCGTTGAGGTTAAGCTGAACACTGAAGCTTTCTTT	CSVEVKLNTEAFF
.	TRBV5-1	few	TRBJ1-1	TGCGCCAGCAGCATCCAACAGGGACGTACTGAAGCTTTCTTT	CASSIQQGRTEAFF
TRBD2	TRBV29-1	.	TRBJ2-3	TGCAGCGTTGGGCGGGGGGGCCAAAGCACAGATACGCAGTATTTT	CSVGRGGQSTDTQYF
.	TRBV4-2	.	TRBJ1-2	TGTGCCAGCAGACATGACAACCTCTATGGCTACACCTTC	CASRHDNLYGYTF
TRBD2	TRBV18	few	TRBJ2-7	TGTGCCAGCTCACCGGCCAGCGGGGGGCGGGTGAACGAGCAGTACTTC	CASSPASGGRVNEQYF
.	TRBV29-1	.	TRBJ1-2	TGCAGCGTTGGACAGGATCTGAACTATGGCTACACCTTC	CSVGQDLNYGYTF
TRBD2	TRBV4-2	.	TRBJ2-1	TGTGCCAGCAGCCAACCCTCCCGGCGGGGGGGTGGCAATGAGCAGTTCTTC	CASSQPSRRGGGNEQFF
.	TRBV5-6	few	TRBJ2-3	TGTGCCAGCAGCTTGGCAGGCACAGATACGCAGTATTTT	CASSLAGTDTQYF
.	TRBV27	.	TRBJ1-1	TGTGCCAGCACACAGGGAAGGAACACTGAAGCTTTCTTT	CASTQGRNTEAFF
.	TRBV5-1	few	TRBJ2-2	TGCGCCAGCAGCTTGGCGGCAGCGGCCGGGGAGCTGTTTTTT	CASSLAAAAGELFF
.	TRBV9	.	TRBJ2-1	TGTGCCAGCAGCGTAGTCCCCAGGAGCTCCTACAATGAGCAGTTCTTC	CASSVVPRSSYNEQFF
TRBD1	TRBV29-1	.	TRBJ1-2	TGCAGCGCGTTCTCACAGGGGTTTCATGGCTACACCTTC	CSAFSQGFHGYTF
TRBD1	TRBV5-1	.	TRBJ1-1	TGCGCCAGCAGCTTCGGGACAGGGGGCACTGAAGCTTTCTTT	CASSFGTGGTEAFF
.	TRBV5-4	.	TRBJ2-7	TGTGCCAGCAACCAGGACGTCTCCTACGAGCAGTACTTC	CASNQDVSYEQYF
.	TRBV28	many	TRBJ2-5	TGTGCCAGCAGTTTATTGAGCCTGGGGGAGACCCAGTACTTC	CASSLLSLGETQYF
.	TRBV2	.	TRBJ2-5	TGTGCCAGCAGTGAAGCGCTCGGGCGAGAGACCCAGTACTTC	CASSEALGRETQYF
.	TRBV7-2	few	TRBJ1-6	TGTGCCAGCAGCTCCCGCGGGGGCTATAATTCACCCCTCCACTTT	CASSSRGGYNSPLHF
TRBD1	TRBV2	.	TRBJ1-5	TGTGCCAGCGAACCGGGACAGGGGTATCATCAGCCCCAGCATTTT	CASEPGQGYHQPQHF
.	TRBV20-1	.	TRBJ2-5	TGCAGTGTGGGTTATCGAGAGACCCAGTACTTC	CSVGYRETQYF
.	TRBV7-8	.	TRBJ1-2	TGTGCCAGCAGCCTGACCGACCGGGGACGGAGGAACTATGGCTACACCTTC	CASSLTDRGRRNYGYTF
TRBD1	TRBV29-1	few	TRBJ2-7	TGCAGCGTTGGCGGGGACAGGGGGGTACAGGAGCAGTACTTC	CSVGGDRGVQEQYF
.	TRBV5-1	.	TRBJ2-4	TGCGCCAGCAGCTTGGAGGCCCCCGACAGGAAAAACATTCAGTACTTC	CASSLEAPDRKNIQYF
.	TRBV30	.	TRBJ1-2	TGTGCCTGGAGTGTATTGCGCAGGCCTGACTATGGCTACACCTTC	CAWSVLRRPDYGYTF
.	TRBV29-1	few	TRBJ2-1	TGCAGCGTTGTGAGGGGGGCCGTAGATGAGCAGTTCTTC	CSVVRGAVDEQFF
TRBD1	TRBV6-5	.	TRBJ2-7	TGTGCCAGCAGCCCAGGGCCACAGGGGGCGTACGAGCAGTACTTC	CASSPGPQGAYEQYF
.	TRBV11-2	.	TRBJ2-3	TGTGCCAGCAGGACACCTAGCACAGATACGCAGTATTTT	CASRTPSTDTQYF